Below, 30 T cell receptor beta chains from the same sample are listed, as sequenced in a study of cytomegalovirus exposure and HLA in healthy donors. Sequencing was performed with immunoSEQ multiplex PCR; in TCRdb, only in-frame clones are kept and a portion is missing. The sample yields fewer than 120,000 clones, 70% to 90% seen once. The source material was PBMCs. These receptors originate from a woman aged 25 to 39 in good health and CMV-seropositive.

The chain links TRBV4-1 to TRBJ2-7, with 8 bases that match TRBD2. The V gene's germline CDR1 is MGHRA and CDR2 YSYEKL. With 3 bases clipped from V and 2 bases from J, the junction kept 6 bases outside the gene matches. This CDR3 is 15 amino acids long. The DNA for the CDR3 is TGCGCCAGCAGCCAGGCCGGGACTAGAACCTACGAGCAGTACTTC. Translating gives CASSQAGTRTYEQYF.

V is TRBV2 and J is TRBJ1-1, with 7 nucleotides matching TRBD1. The CDR3 is made up of 14 amino acids. Per germline, CDR1 SNHLY and CDR2 FYNNEI. J was trimmed by 5 bases and V by 7 bases; bases with no gene match: 10. In DNA form, the CDR3 reads TGTGCCAGCAACCCGACTCAGGGGGGTACTGAAGCTTTCTTT. This sequence encodes CASNPTQGGTEAFF.

V gene TRBV10-3 combines with J gene TRBJ1-4; tentative D call: TRBD1 (5 bases). With 3 bases removed from V and 4 bases from J, the gap between germline ends came to 15 bases. The CDR3 extends over 16 amino acids. The germline gives CDR1 ENHRY, CDR2 SYGVKD. In DNA, the CDR3 is TGTGCCATCAGTGATCCCAGCCTGCAGGGTAATGAAAAACTGTTTTTT. Its protein product is CAISDPSLQGNEKLFF.

The chain combines TRBV5-1 with TRBJ1-2; D is unresolved. Germline CDR1 reads SGHRS; CDR2 reads YFSETQ. The CDR3 length is 15 residues. With 10 bases removed from V and 8 bases from J, the gap between germline ends came to 27 bases. CDR3 residues: CAVGTDSIWKRGYTF. The CDR3 coding sequence is TGCGCCGTCGGAACTGACTCGATATGGAAGAGGGGCTACACCTTC.

In its sample, this clone was seen once. The chain combines TRBV27 with TRBJ2-5; 13 bases match TRBD2. Unmatched junction bases numbered 6, after V lost 6 bases and J lost 5 bases. The germline CDR1 and CDR2 sequences are MNHEY and SMNVEV (reference sequence). This CDR3 region has 15 residues. CDR3 sequence (DNA): TGTGCCAGCAGACTAGCGGGGGGGTATAGTGAGACCCAGTACTTC. It is translated as CASRLAGGYSETQYF.

This rearrangement joins TRBV6-5 to TRBJ2-2, with D unresolved. This CDR3 has 16 amino acids. With 2 bases removed from V and 2 bases from J, the gap between germline ends came to 12 bases. The germline V gene has CDR1 MNHEY and CDR2 SVGAGI. The CDR3 region has the DNA TGTGCCAGCAGTTACAAGGCTCCACTAAACACCGGGGAGCTGTTTTTT. Encoded protein: CASSYKAPLNTGELFF.

The chain joins TRBV27 to TRBJ2-7; TRBD2 might be the D (6 bases). Deletions cut 1 base from V and 4 bases from J, with 14 bases between. CDR3 size: 15 residues. Germline values: CDR1 MNHEY, CDR2 SMNVEV (reference sequence). CDR3 sequence: CASSLFTGVEYEQYF. CDR3 sequence (DNA): TGTGCCAGCAGTTTATTCACGGGAGTGGAATACGAGCAGTACTTC.

The chain employs TRBV7-3 and TRBJ2-2, with D possibly being TRBD2 (6 bases). The CDR3 runs 14 residues. CDR1 and CDR2 from the germline V gene are SGHTA and FQGTGA. V was clipped by 5 bases and J by 5 bases, with 12 bases between them. This CDR3 reads CASSEHGLTGELFF. CDR3 coding DNA: TGTGCCAGCAGCGAACATGGACTAACCGGGGAGCTGTTTTTT. Based on the CDR3 plus reference TRBV7-3 and TRBJ2-2, the full variable domain is GAGVSQTPSNKVTEKGKYVELRCDPISGHTALYWYRQSLGQGPEFLIYFQGTGAADDSGLPNDRFFAVRPEGSVSTLKIQRTERGDSAVYLCASSEHGLTGELFFGEGSRLTVL.

The chain uses TRBV5-8 and TRBJ1-1; no reliable D call. Trimming removed 2 bases from V and 4 bases from J, with 18 bases in between. The CDR3 is made up of 16 amino acids. Germline V gene data show CDR1 as SGHTS and CDR2 as YDEGEE. CDR3 residues: CASSLGPLSWSTEAFF. The CDR3 region has the DNA TGTGCCAGCAGCTTAGGCCCTCTTTCTTGGAGCACTGAAGCTTTCTTT. The entire variable domain, with the rest obtained from reference TRBV5-8 and TRBJ1-1, is as follows: EAGVTQSPTHLIKTRGQQATLRCSPISGHTSVYWYQQALGLGLQFLLWYDEGEERNRGNFPPRFSGRQFPNYSSELNVNALELEDSALYLCASSLGPLSWSTEAFFGQGTRLTVV.

The table lists this clone with a few counts. The gene calls are TRBV5-4 and TRBJ1-1; 7 nucleotides match TRBD1. V shed 3 bases and J 2 bases; nucleotides not matched to a gene: 1. The germline V gene encodes CDR1 SGHNT and CDR2 YYREEE (reference sequence). CDR3 length: 13 residues. The CDR3 DNA follows: TGTGCCAGCAGCTGGGACAGAAACACTGAAGCTTTCTTT. Its protein product is CASSWDRNTEAFF.

V gene TRBV13 combines with J gene TRBJ1-1; TRBD1 matches 7 bases. The CDR3 runs to 16 residues. The germline gives CDR1 PRHDT, CDR2 FYEKMQ (reference sequence). The ends lost 4 bases at V and 3 bases at J; junction bases unmatched: 11. The CDR3 sequence is CASSYTGVPWHTEAFF. The CDR3 DNA sequence: TGTGCCAGCAGCTACACAGGGGTTCCTTGGCACACTGAAGCTTTCTTT. Looking up the rest from reference TRBV13 and TRBJ1-1 gives the full variable domain: AAGVIQSPRHLIKEKRETATLKCYPIPRHDTVYWYQQGPGQDPQFLISFYEKMQSDKGSIPDRFSAQQFSDYHSELNMSSLELGDSALYFCASSYTGVPWHTEAFFGQGTRLTVV.

The chain joins TRBV4-1 to TRBJ2-2; possible D gene TRBD2, 6 bases. Germline CDR1 MGHRA, CDR2 YSYEKL. CDR3 length: 17 amino acids. V was shortened by 2 bases and J by 0 bases, with 13 bases between the two germline ends. The CDR3 DNA is TGCGCCAGCAGCCAACGTAGCGGAGATGCGAACACCGGGGAGCTGTTTTTT. Encoded protein: CASSQRSGDANTGELFF.

The rearrangement uses TRBV4-1 and TRBJ1-2; TRBD1 matches at 11 bases. The V segment lost 2 bases and the J segment 8 bases; nucleotides outside the gene matches: 7. CDR1 MGHRA and CDR2 YSYEKL come from the germline V gene. This CDR3 spans 15 amino acids. As DNA, the CDR3 is TGCGCCAGCAGCCAAAGGACAGGGGGCGTTGGAGGCTACACCTTC. Translation: CASSQRTGGVGGYTF.

A single count supports this clone. This chain uses TRBV9 with TRBJ2-2; possibly TRBD2 for D (5 bases). Germline V gene lookup returns CDR1 SGDLS and CDR2 YYNGEE. V was trimmed by 2 bases and J by 6 bases, leaving 8 bases between them. The CDR3 runs to 13 residues. CDR3 protein: CASSVVGAGELFF. The CDR3 nucleotides read TGTGCCAGCAGCGTCGTGGGAGCCGGGGAGCTGTTTTTT.

The chain joins TRBV11-2 to TRBJ2-7; a possible D gene is TRBD1 (6 bases). The CDR3 is 14 amino acids. Germline lookup yields CDR1 SGHAT and CDR2 FQNNGV. The V and J ends lost 2 bases and 0 bases respectively, with 8 bases between them. CDR3 sequence reads: CASSLFRGSYEQYF. CDR3 in DNA: TGTGCCAGCAGCTTATTCAGGGGCTCCTACGAGCAGTACTTC.

The chain joins TRBV9 to TRBJ1-1; D remains unclear. In germline, CDR1 is SGDLS, CDR2 YYNGEE. Trimming removed 3 bases from V and 3 bases from J, with 9 bases in between. The CDR3 contains 13 residues. The chain's CDR3 is CASSEGVHTEAFF. DNA of the CDR3: TGTGCCAGCAGCGAGGGAGTTCACACTGAAGCTTTCTTT.

In DNA, the CDR3 is TGTGCCAGCAGCGCCGGGACAGGGATTGAAAAACTGTTTTTT. Translation gives CASSAGTGIEKLFF. The chain links TRBV5-6 to TRBJ1-4, with 9 bases that match TRBD1. Trimming took 4 bases from V and 7 from J; bases not matched to a gene: 5. The CDR3 covers 14 residues. Germline values: CDR1 SGHDT, CDR2 YYEEEE. The whole variable domain, remainder taken from reference TRBV5-6 and TRBJ1-4, is DAGVTQSPTHLIKTRGQQVTLRCSPKSGHDTVSWYQQALGQGPQFIFQYYEEEERQRGNFPDRFSGHQFPNYSSELNVNALLLGDSALYLCASSAGTGIEKLFFGSGTQLSVL.

This rearrangement joins TRBV4-3 to TRBJ2-3; 7 nucleotides agree with TRBD1. CDR1 LGHNA and CDR2 YSLEER come from the germline V gene. V was clipped by 4 bases and J by 0 bases; unmatched bases: 10. This CDR3 is 17 amino acids long. CDR3: CASSLTWTGGSTDTQYF. The CDR3 nucleotides read TGCGCCAGCAGCCTAACGTGGACAGGAGGTAGCACAGATACGCAGTATTTT.

The rearrangement uses TRBV28 and TRBJ2-1; a possible D gene is TRBD1 (6 bases). CDR3 length: 17 residues. The germline V gene encodes CDR1 MDHEN and CDR2 SYDVKM. Trimming took 3 bases from V and 1 from J, leaving 16 bases between them. This CDR3 is CASSFQGQIRSYNEQFF. CDR3 bases: TGTGCCAGCAGTTTCCAAGGACAGATTAGGTCCTACAATGAGCAGTTCTTC. The entire variable domain, with the rest obtained from reference TRBV28 and TRBJ2-1, is as follows: DVKVTQSSRYLVKRTGEKVFLECVQDMDHENMFWYRQDPGLGLRLIYFSYDVKMKEKGDIPEGYSVSREKKERFSLILESASTNQTSMYLCASSFQGQIRSYNEQFFGPGTRLTVL.

The chain couples TRBV11-2 to TRBJ2-3; 7 bases are a match to TRBD1. The CDR3 length is 15 residues. V shed 5 bases, J shed 3 bases, and the junction held 8 bases outside the gene matches. In germline, CDR1 is SGHAT, CDR2 FQNNGV. DNA of the CDR3: TGTGCCAGCAGCATACAGGGGCGGTGGACAGATACGCAGTATTTT. Residues: CASSIQGRWTDTQYF.

This rearrangement joins TRBV6-1 to TRBJ2-1, with D unclear. CDR3 length equals 15 residues. Trimming took 3 bases from V and 6 from J, leaving 15 bases between them. Looked up from germline, CDR1 is MNHNS and CDR2 is SASEGT. CDR3 protein: CASSERHRTVNEQFF. As DNA, the CDR3 is TGTGCCAGCAGTGAGAGACACCGAACCGTCAATGAGCAGTTCTTC.

The genes are TRBV2 and TRBJ2-5; 10 bases align to TRBD2. Looked up from germline, CDR1 is SNHLY and CDR2 is FYNNEI. V was pared by 4 bases and J by 5 bases, with 7 bases of the junction left unmatched. CDR3 size: 15 residues. The CDR3 DNA reads TGTGCCAGCAGTGTGGAGCGGGGGGGCGGGGAGACCCAGTACTTC. This gives the protein CASSVERGGGETQYF. Full variable domain (remainder filled in from reference TRBV2 and TRBJ2-5): EPEVTQTPSHQVTQMGQEVILRCVPISNHLYFYWYRQILGQKVEFLVSFYNNEISEKSEIFDDQFSVERPDGSNFTLKIRSTKLEDSAMYFCASSVERGGGETQYFGPGTRLLVL.

This chain links TRBV2 with TRBJ1-5; a possible D gene is TRBD1 (6 bases). The CDR3 totals 13 residues. Germline CDR1 is SNHLY and CDR2 is FYNNEI. V gave up 6 bases and J gave up 1 base, with 7 bases separating them. The CDR3 protein is CASRQGSNQPQHF. Here the CDR3 DNA reads TGTGCCAGCAGACAGGGCAGCAATCAGCCCCAGCATTTT.

The chain is built from TRBV6-6 and TRBJ2-7, with TRBD1 matching 7 bases. V was pared by 0 bases and J by 3 bases, with 5 bases of the junction left unmatched. Germline CDR1 is MNHNY and CDR2 is SVGAGI (reference sequence). CDR3 length equals 15 residues. The DNA of the CDR3 is TGTGCCAGCAGTTACTCGACACGACAGGGCTACGAGCAGTACTTC. Translating it yields CASSYSTRQGYEQYF.

This chain connects TRBV28 to TRBJ2-3; 12 bases map to TRBD2. The CDR3 runs to 15 residues. CDR1 is MDHEN, CDR2 SYDVKM, per germline. The V gene end was trimmed by 5 bases and the J gene end by 4 bases; junction bases not matched to a gene: 4. CDR3 DNA: TGTGCCAGCAGTCCGCGACTAGCGGGAGCAGATACGCAGTATTTT. Protein product: CASSPRLAGADTQYF. Full variable domain (remainder filled in from reference TRBV28 and TRBJ2-3): DVKVTQSSRYLVKRTGEKVFLECVQDMDHENMFWYRQDPGLGLRLIYFSYDVKMKEKGDIPEGYSVSREKKERFSLILESASTNQTSMYLCASSPRLAGADTQYFGPGTRLTVL.

A note on this clone: Other DNA sequences in this specimen translate into the identical CDR3. The V gene is TRBV6-1, the J gene TRBJ1-2, with D possibly TRBD1 on 5 matching bases. The V end was cut by 0 bases, the J end by 1 base, with 6 bases between. Per germline, CDR1 MNHNS and CDR2 SASEGT. The CDR3 is made up of 14 amino acids. CDR3 in amino acids: CASSEATDNYGYTF. CDR3 nucleotide sequence: TGTGCCAGCAGTGAAGCGACAGATAACTATGGCTACACCTTC.

The chain recombines TRBV2 with TRBJ2-7, with unresolved D. This CDR3 is 11 amino acids long. The V and J ends lost 4 bases and 3 bases respectively, with 4 bases between them. Germline assignment: CDR1 SNHLY and CDR2 FYNNEI. Written as DNA, the CDR3 is TGTGCCAGCAGTGGAGTCTACGAGCAGTACTTC. Protein: CASSGVYEQYF.

This clone was observed a single time. V and J are TRBV19 and TRBJ1-2; 7 bases align to TRBD1. V shed 4 bases and J 3 bases; nucleotides not matched to a gene: 8. The CDR3 length is 15 residues. The germline gives CDR1 LNHDA, CDR2 SQIVND (reference sequence). The DNA for the CDR3 is TGTGCCAGTAGTACCTCGACAGGGTGGGACTATGGCTACACCTTC. Its translation is CASSTSTGWDYGYTF.

The chain is built from TRBV12-5 and TRBJ2-1; the D gene is possibly TRBD2 (6 bases). Germline assignment: CDR1 LGHNT and CDR2 FRNRAP. The V end lost 6 bases, the J end lost 2 bases, and 11 bases lay between the germline ends. CDR3 size: 14 residues. The CDR3 coding sequence is TGTGCTAGTGGCAAAGGAGGGGCCTACAATGAGCAGTTCTTC. This gives the protein CASGKGGAYNEQFF.

The J gene is TRBJ2-5, the V gene TRBV5-1, with 12 bases that match TRBD2. The CDR3 is 15 amino acids. Germline V gene data show CDR1 as SGHRS and CDR2 as YFSETQ. V lost 4 bases to trimming and J lost 3 bases; unmatched junction nucleotides: 4. The CDR3 DNA reads as TGCGCCAGCAGCGTCTGGACTAGCGGGGAAGAGACCCAGTACTTC. This codes for CASSVWTSGEETQYF.